The clone carrying this T cell receptor beta chain was recorded a few times. The antigen is not known. TCRdb reprocessed the reads with MiXCR, giving one entry per CDR3 protein. In the table there are some 590,000 distinct CDR3 sequences, about 39% of which are singletons. This sample is part of a study of T cell repertoires in cytomegalovirus infection. Study information: Evidence of both CMV infection and a matching HLA type came from public TCR beta signatures.

Between the trimmed V and J ends, which lost 5 bases and 8 bases, there was a span of 15 bases. This CDR3 is 13 amino acids long. CDR1 and CDR2 (germline): MDHEN, SYDVKM. The sequence derives from a human donor in good health (CMV status not recorded). Some clones in this sample may be carry-over from other donors' samples. V gene TRBV28 combines with J gene TRBJ1-2; a possible D gene is TRBD1 (6 bases). Source: cultured PBMCs, taken from culture after CMV antigen stimulation. CDR3: CASSTPRGEGYTF. The CDR3 coding sequence is TGTGCCAGCAGTACCCCCAGGGGAGAGGGCTACACCTTC.